The present TCR beta chain was sequenced within a study of blood T cell repertoires in COVID-19. Study details: PBMCs, B-cell-depleted T cells, or T cells were the source of the cDNA or gDNA that made up the material.

Germline V lookup: CDR1 SEHNR, CDR2 FQNEAQ (reference sequence). The junction had 12 bases not matched to a gene; V was cut back by 4 bases and J by 2 bases. The CDR3 covers 17 residues. Original handling: For nucleated cells, counts were estimated from reference gene primer amplification. Assay used: immunoSEQ multiplex PCR; TCRdb lists only in-frame clones, some missing. V and J calls and clone size are given by that table; D and trimming were obtained from the DNA. The sample includes 150,000 or so clones, around 82% seen only once; the top ten take 5.5% to 7.5%. This chain links TRBV7-9 with TRBJ1-2; 8 bases are shared with TRBD1. This TCR came from a woman aged 40 to 49 with COVID-19, enrolled during active disease. Sequenced: peripheral blood. Here the CDR3 reads CASSSSSGGQANYGYTF. CDR3 sequence (DNA): TGTGCCAGCAGCTCATCCAGTGGGGGACAGGCGAACTATGGCTACACCTTC.